This TCR beta chain was recorded in a study of Graves' ophthalmopathy and Graves' hyperthyroidism. CDR1 SQVTM and CDR2 ANQGSEA come from the germline V gene. This CDR3 contains 14 residues. Trimming stripped 1 base from V and 7 bases from J, with 13 bases between. Researchers took RNA transcripts and amplified TCR beta CDR3 regions from them. HTBI-primed first-round RT-PCR preceded second-round multiplex PCR. In TCRdb, the multiplex PCR reads were re-called with MiXCR into one record per CDR3 protein. The sample lists 740,000 or so distinct CDR3 sequences, 40% occurring once. Those donors who had ophthalmopathy presented with moderate-to-severe activity, a CAS of ≥3, a NOSPECS of ≥4 and a duration under 3 months.

Sequenced input: peripheral blood. This receptor was identified in an adult man with Graves' ophthalmopathy. The J gene is TRBJ2-2, the V gene TRBV29-1; D is possibly TRBD1 or TRBD2 (6 bases each). The CDR3 DNA reads TGCAGCGTTGAAGTTGGGGGGCCCGACGGGGAGCTGTTTTTT. This codes for CSVEVGGPDGELFF.